The rows below give T cell receptor beta chains drawn from one sample of a study of T cell responses to AZD1222 COVID-19 vaccine. Only in-frame clones appear in the TCRdb table, and some are missing; sequencing was by immunoSEQ multiplex PCR. Of some 180,000 clones in the sample, around 88% were seen once. This material consisted of peripheral blood, taken 28 days after the second AZD1222 dose. These receptors were obtained from an adult who received the AZD1222 COVID-19 vaccine. Each CDR3 is given with its conserved first and last residue.

v_gene	j_gene	CDR3aa
TRBV4-1	TRBJ1-4	CASSQASDSGVKLFF
TRBV19	TRBJ1-1	CASSPVPGYTEAFF
TRBV4-1	TRBJ1-6	CASSQGEVRGWNSPLHF
TRBV4-1	TRBJ1-1	CASSRLFGQGSGTEAFF
TRBV7-8	TRBJ2-2	CASSGMDRGGTGELFF
TRBV4-1	TRBJ1-2	CASSQEPYGYTF
TRBV4-1	TRBJ2-7	CASSYPGVSSSYEQYF
TRBV4-1	TRBJ1-1	CASSQRVGAFEAFF
TRBV19	TRBJ2-1	CASSSGGTYNEQFF
TRBV2	TRBJ1-1	CASTHTSLPEAFF
TRBV2	TRBJ1-5	CASTRRGGGNQPQHF
TRBV3-1/TRBV3-2	TRBJ1-5	CASSQNSVDEPYSNQPQHF
TRBV12-3/TRBV12-4	TRBJ1-5	CASRRTGNQPQHF
TRBV12-1	TRBJ1-2	CASSLQGGGHYGYTF
TRBV13	TRBJ1-1	CASSGGQGPSLNTEAFF
TRBV9	TRBJ1-4	CASSGLGEKLFF
TRBV7-2	TRBJ2-2	CASGRQGGGELFF
TRBV27	TRBJ1-6	CASRGRGQGFNSPLHF
TRBV4-1	TRBJ1-2	CASSQVSTANYGYTF
TRBV27	TRBJ1-2	CASSLTEHYGYTF
TRBV3-1/TRBV3-2	TRBJ2-5	CASSQGGTFERTQYF
TRBV10-1	TRBJ1-2	CASSATTGAQGYTF
TRBV2	TRBJ1-5	CASSEDRGLYSNQPQHF
TRBV11-2	TRBJ1-1	CASSLARNTEAFF
TRBV29-1	TRBJ1-2	CSVDRTEGDGYTF
TRBV12-3/TRBV12-4	TRBJ2-5	CASSLRPEGTQYF
TRBV15	TRBJ2-5	CATSRDRGAGETQYF
TRBV11-2	TRBJ2-1	CASSLWRVGNYNEQFF
TRBV5-1	TRBJ1-5	CASSLEGVGGQPQHF
TRBV12-5	TRBJ2-3	CASGFAGTTDTQYF
TRBV7-2	TRBJ1-1	CASSLVTLNTEAFF
TRBV11-2	TRBJ1-2	CASSSPRRGRKQGNYGYTF
TRBV4-3	TRBJ1-6	CASSTDRDSPLHF
TRBV5-1	TRBJ2-7	CASRGSSYEQYF
TRBV6-4	TRBJ2-7	CASSDLVGDRGGEQYF
TRBV9	TRBJ1-1	CASTKGGGPTEAFF
TRBV19	TRBJ1-1	CASTSFSAEPSNTEAFF
TRBV19	TRBJ1-1	CASSPAGGMNTEAFF
TRBV6-5	TRBJ2-7	CASSFQTGAYEQYF
TRBV4-1	TRBJ1-5	CASKPGYTGPLGQPQHF
TRBV19	TRBJ1-5	CASSMSGGQPQHF
TRBV4-1	TRBJ1-2	CASSQDRGQFYGYTF
TRBV23-1	TRBJ1-1	CASTMGGGSTEAFF
TRBV2	TRBJ2-7	CASRQDLISYEQYF
TRBV29-1	TRBJ2-1	CSVGTSGGPGGSYNEQFF
TRBV9	TRBJ2-7	CASSPGPAYEQYF
TRBV7-2	TRBJ2-1	CASSLVQGHRNEQFF
TRBV10-2	TRBJ1-1	CASSDTGANTEAFF
TRBV2	TRBJ1-2	CASSPQSVGYTF
TRBV1	TRBJ1-1	CTSSHPLPRGRGNTEAFF
TRBV7-9	TRBJ1-1	CASSLGGVEAFF
TRBV7-6	TRBJ2-3	CASSLVLSGADTQYF
TRBV27	TRBJ1-2	CASSFSRGLDYGYTF
TRBV27	TRBJ2-7	CASSLRLGLSAEQYF
TRBV7-8	TRBJ1-1	CASSSGTRVMRNTEAFF
TRBV28	TRBJ1-1	CASSHQGGETEAFF
TRBV18	TRBJ1-2	CASSPPRAGPAMAYTF
TRBV5-5	TRBJ2-7	CASSNIPGAVYEQYF